The TCR beta chain under discussion was sequenced for a study of OX40 agonist ivuxolimab in advanced cancers. The wider study: A diagnosis of hepatocellular carcinoma, melanoma, renal cell or head and neck cancer was present in dose-escalation patients.

CDR3 length: 13 residues. Germline CDR1 and CDR2: SNHLY and FYNNEI. Trimming stripped 2 bases from V and 7 bases from J, with 12 bases between. Sequencing was performed with immunoSEQ multiplex PCR; in TCRdb, only in-frame clones are kept and a portion is missing. Among 95,000 to 100,000 clones listed, approximately 83% were seen once. For this clone: Its antigen is still unknown.

Study results and limitations: The specificity for antigen of the expanded peripheral T cells was not determined. Normalized expansion of T-cell clones was also low for some nonresponders.

The sampling schedule covered blood at baseline, cycle 4 day 1, and cycle 7 day 1. The chain employs TRBV2 and TRBJ2-7; D is perhaps TRBD1 or TRBD2 (6 bases each). The clonotype was recovered from an adult with an advanced solid tumor such as melanoma, head and neck, liver or kidney cancer. The sample was CD4+ or CD8+ T cells sorted from blood, taken in a trial of the OX40 agonist ivuxolimab. DNA of the CDR3: TGTGCCAGCAGTGAACCGGGGGCGCGGGAGCAGTACTTC. Protein product: CASSEPGAREQYF.